The present T cell receptor (beta chain) was sequenced within a study of T cell repertoires in cytomegalovirus infection. TCRdb re-derived calls from the reads in MiXCR, one entry per CDR3 protein. The table shows approximately 990,000 distinct CDR3 sequences, with about a third occurring only once. This CDR3 region has 16 residues. V lost 1 base to trimming and J lost 1 base, with 13 bases between them. In germline, CDR1 is SNHLY, CDR2 FYNNEI. With respect to this clonotype: Its antigen is not known.

The sample consisted of cultured CD8+ T cells from PBMCs, taken from culture after CMV antigen stimulation. V is TRBV2 and J is TRBJ1-1; D gene unclear. The sequence was obtained from a human donor in good health (CMV status not recorded). Some clones in this sample may be carry-over from other donors' samples. Written as DNA, the CDR3 is TGTGCCAGCAGTGAAGGGAAGACACTTCAGAACACTGAAGCTTTCTTT. This translates into CASSEGKTLQNTEAFF.